This T cell receptor (beta chain) came from a study of T cell repertoires in cytomegalovirus infection. Study overall: CMV epitopes used comprised recently identified HLA-C-restricted ones and well-studied HLA-B-restricted ones. Shared public TCR beta signatures pointed to both CMV infection and a matching HLA type. Findings and caveats of the study: Summed frequency of public TCR beta families distinguished CMV carriers with the relevant HLA.

V was pared by 7 bases and J by 6 bases, with 13 bases between. Germline lookup yields CDR1 WSHSY and CDR2 SAAADI. The CDR3 consists of 13 residues. Only a few counts were recorded for this clonotype. Its antigen is currently unknown. TCRdb analysed the reads with MiXCR anew, one entry per CDR3 protein. The sample lists hundreds of thousands of distinct CDR3 sequences, around a third occurring once. The J gene is TRBJ2-1, the V gene TRBV10-2; D unresolved. The specimen comprised cultured PBMCs, sampled from culture after CMV antigen stimulation. The sequence derives from a human donor in good health (CMV status not recorded). Some clones in this sample may be carry-over from other donors' samples. DNA for the CDR3: TGCGCCAGCACCGAGAGGTTAAGCAATGAGCAGTTCTTC. Amino acid sequence: CASTERLSNEQFF.